Listed below are T cell receptor beta chains from one sample, sequenced in a study of cytomegalovirus exposure and HLA in healthy donors. Profiled with immunoSEQ multiplex PCR; TCRdb holds only in-frame clones, not every one. The sample holds roughly 130,000 clones, 80% seen once. Material for sequencing was PBMCs. The source is a man aged 25 to 40 in good health and CMV-seronegative. Both conserved end residues are part of each CDR3. A D gene is named only where the DNA matches it firmly. Expanded clones are given a class, and other clones once, few, many or no size at all.

j_call clone_size v_call d_call cdr3_nt cdr3_aa
TRBJ2-7 . TRBV19 TRBD1 TGTGCCAGTAGTTCGGGAGTTGGGACAGGGGCGTCCTACGAGCAGTACTTC CASSSGVGTGASYEQYF
TRBJ2-4 . TRBV30 TRBD1 TGTGCCTGGAGTCGTAGGGGGCTAGCCAAAAACATTCAGTACTTC CAWSRRGLAKNIQYF
TRBJ1-2 few TRBV28 . TGTGCCAGCAGGGCCCCGGGGGGCGCGAGGGGCTACACCTTC CASRAPGGARGYTF
TRBJ1-5 . TRBV25-1 . TGTGCCAGGGCGGACCAGCATTTT CARADQHF
TRBJ2-1 . TRBV7-8 . TGTGCCAGCAGCACCCGGTTAGCGTCTAATGAGCAGTTCTTC CASSTRLASNEQFF
TRBJ2-1 . TRBV25-1 . TGTGCCAGCAGTGTAGCGGATTCCTACAATGAGCAGTTCTTC CASSVADSYNEQFF
TRBJ1-2 . TRBV2 . TGTGCCAGCAGTGCGGAGGGAGTCAACTATGGCTACACCTTC CASSAEGVNYGYTF
TRBJ2-1 . TRBV29-1 . TGCAGCGCTGGGGAGGATGAGCAGTTCTTC CSAGEDEQFF
TRBJ2-7 . TRBV19 . TGTGCCAGTAGCAATCTCGGGTCAAAGACCTACGAGCAGTACTTC CASSNLGSKTYEQYF
TRBJ1-2 . TRBV7-2 . TGTGCCAGCAGCCAACAGGGTTACGACTATGGCTACACCTTC CASSQQGYDYGYTF
TRBJ2-5 . TRBV6-5 . TGTGCCAGCAATCGGGGGGCACTCCAAGAGACCCAGTACTTC CASNRGALQETQYF
TRBJ1-1 . TRBV4-3 TRBD1 TGCGCCAGCAGCCCTAGTGCCGGGACAGGTGCTGAAGCTTTCTTT CASSPSAGTGAEAFF
TRBJ2-2 . TRBV25-1 TRBD1 TGTGCCAGCAGTGGGCGACAGGGGCCGTTCGGGGAGCTGTTTTTT CASSGRQGPFGELFF
TRBJ1-2 . TRBV28 . TGTGCCAGCAGTCCCGCGGGGACCTATGGCTACACCTTC CASSPAGTYGYTF
TRBJ1-2 once TRBV7-2 . TGTGCCAGCAGCTTAGTTATAGGCGGAGCTAACTATGGCTACACCTTC CASSLVIGGANYGYTF
TRBJ2-3 . TRBV19 TRBD1 TGTGCCAGTGCCCAACAGGGGGCCCCAGATACGCAGTATTTT CASAQQGAPDTQYF
TRBJ1-1 . TRBV5-1 . TGCGCCAGCAGGGGAGTGAACACTGAAGCTTTCTTT CASRGVNTEAFF
TRBJ2-3 . TRBV6-5 . TGTGCCAGCAGACCCGGGACACTTAGCACAGATACGCAGTATTTT CASRPGTLSTDTQYF
TRBJ1-1 . TRBV7-8 . TGTGCCAGCAGCTTAGTTTCACAGATGAACACTGAAGCTTTCTTT CASSLVSQMNTEAFF
TRBJ2-5 . TRBV2 TRBD1 TGTGCCAGCAGTGATAGGGGGCACCAAGAGACCCAGTACTTC CASSDRGHQETQYF
TRBJ1-4 . TRBV2 . TGTGCCAGCAGCGCTAGGCAGGGGCCCAAAAAACTGTTTTTT CASSARQGPKKLFF
TRBJ2-3 . TRBV28 TRBD2 TGTGCCAGCAGGAATGCCGGGACTAGCGGTGTGCATACGCAGTATTTT CASRNAGTSGVHTQYF
TRBJ2-7 . TRBV4-2 . TGTGCCAGCAGCCAAGACTTCTGGGGCGGAACCAACTCCTACGAGCAGTACTTC CASSQDFWGGTNSYEQYF
TRBJ2-1 . TRBV7-8 . TGTGCCAGCAGCTTAGGGGCCGTCCCCCCTGAGCAGTTCTTC CASSLGAVPPEQFF
TRBJ2-1 . TRBV14 TRBD1 TGTGCCAGCAGCCAAATTCCCTGGACAGGGAGCTCCTACAATGAGCAGTTCTTC CASSQIPWTGSSYNEQFF
TRBJ2-5 . TRBV7-3 . TGTGCCAGCAGCTTAAATGACAATCAAGAGACCCAGTACTTC CASSLNDNQETQYF
TRBJ2-1 . TRBV4-1 . TGCGCCAGCACCCAAGGATTGGGGGGTGACAATGAGCAGTTCTTC CASTQGLGGDNEQFF
TRBJ2-2 few TRBV5-4 . TGTGCCAGCAGCGCTTCAGGGTTCCCCGGGGAGCTGTTTTTT CASSASGFPGELFF
TRBJ1-5 once TRBV4-1 . TGCGCCAGCAGCCTTCAGACAGAGGCCAATCAGCCCCAGCATTTT CASSLQTEANQPQHF
TRBJ2-1 once TRBV7-9 . TGTGCCAGCAGCGCAGGGAACAATGAGCAGTTCTTC CASSAGNNEQFF
TRBJ2-7 . TRBV5-3 TRBD2 TGTGCCAGAAGCTTGAGTGGAACCGCGGGAGAAAGGGAGCAGTACTTC CARSLSGTAGEREQYF
TRBJ1-2 . TRBV6-1 . TGTGCCAGCGAGGGTCTTTATGGCTACACCTTC CASEGLYGYTF
TRBJ2-1 . TRBV7-2 TRBD2 TGTGCCAGCAGCTTAGTAGGACTAGCGGGAGTAATGAATGAGCAGTTCTTC CASSLVGLAGVMNEQFF
TRBJ2-7 . TRBV28 TRBD2 TGTGCCAGCCAGCGGGAGGGCAGGGAGCAGTACTTC CASQREGREQYF
TRBJ2-7 . TRBV7-6 . TGTGCCAGCAGCTTAGGAGACAGTCTCGAGCAGTACTTC CASSLGDSLEQYF
TRBJ2-1 . TRBV7-2 TRBD2 TGTGCCAGCAGCTTCAGGACTAGCGGTTACAATGAGCAGTTCTTC CASSFRTSGYNEQFF
TRBJ2-7 . TRBV5-1 . TGCGCCAGCAGTGGCAGCCCGGAGGCGGGCTACGAGCAGTACTTC CASSGSPEAGYEQYF
TRBJ2-1 . TRBV29-1 TRBD2 TGCAGCGTTGAAGGGGGGACTAGCGGGAACATATGGTACAATGAGCAGTTCTTC CSVEGGTSGNIWYNEQFF
TRBJ2-1 . TRBV25-1 . TGTGCCAGCAGAGGGACACGCTACAATGAGCAGTTCTTC CASRGTRYNEQFF
TRBJ1-5 . TRBV18 TRBD1 TGTGCCAGCTCGCGGGACAGGAATCAGCCCCAGCATTTT CASSRDRNQPQHF
TRBJ2-7 . TRBV27 . TGTGCCAGCAGTTTTGGCCTAGCAGGAGACTACGAGCAGTACTTC CASSFGLAGDYEQYF
TRBJ2-3 . TRBV5-1 TRBD2 TGCGCCAGCAGCTTTTGGGCTAGCGGGAGGCAAACTAGCACAGATACGCAGTATTTT CASSFWASGRQTSTDTQYF
TRBJ1-1 . TRBV11-2 . TGTGCCAGCAGGTCACTTAAGAACACTGAAGCTTTCTTT CASRSLKNTEAFF
TRBJ2-7 once TRBV5-6 . TGTGCCAGCAGCCCCCAATCCTCCTATTACGAGCAGTACTTC CASSPQSSYYEQYF
TRBJ2-3 . TRBV5-1 . TGCGCCAGCAGCTCACTAGCTAGGACTAGCACAGATACGCAGTATTTT CASSSLARTSTDTQYF
TRBJ2-7 . TRBV6-1 TRBD2 TGTGCCAGCAGTGAAGCTGGACTAGCGGGCCGGAGCTCCTACGAGCAGTACTTC CASSEAGLAGRSSYEQYF
TRBJ2-1 once TRBV9 TRBD2 TGTGCCAGCAGCGAACTAGCGGGGACAACCAATGAGCAGTTCTTC CASSELAGTTNEQFF
TRBJ2-7 . TRBV5-6 TRBD2 TGTGCCAGCAGTTTAGCGGGAGCGCCCTACGAGCAGTACTTC CASSLAGAPYEQYF
TRBJ2-5 few TRBV9 . TGTGCCAGCAGCGCTGGGGCAGGGCGGGATGGTCGGGAGACCCAGTACTTC CASSAGAGRDGRETQYF
TRBJ1-2 . TRBV19 . TGTGCCAGTAGTATAGATCTAGGTCGCGGCTACACCTTC CASSIDLGRGYTF
TRBJ2-7 . TRBV27 . TGTGCCAGCAGTTTAAGTCCTACACTCGGGTACGAGCAGTACTTC CASSLSPTLGYEQYF
TRBJ2-2 once TRBV19 TRBD1 TGTGCCAGTACGGGGACAGGGGGCCCCGGGGAGCTGTTTTTT CASTGTGGPGELFF
TRBJ2-1 . TRBV6-4 TRBD2 TGTGCCAGCAGTGACTCTAGCGGGAGTTACAATGAGCAGTTCTTC CASSDSSGSYNEQFF
TRBJ2-3 . TRBV5-1 TRBD2 TGCGCCAGCAGCTTGAGTGGCCCTACAGGCGGTGTAGCGGGAGGGACAGATACGCAGTATTTT CASSLSGPTGGVAGGTDTQYF
TRBJ2-3 . TRBV7-2 . TGTGCCAGCAGCTTTGGAGACGGGTACACAGATACGCAGTATTTT CASSFGDGYTDTQYF
TRBJ2-1 . TRBV19 TRBD2 TGTGCCAGCTCGACTAGCGGGGGTTTTTCCTACAATGAGCAGTTCTTC CASSTSGGFSYNEQFF
TRBJ1-4 . TRBV12-5 TRBD1 TGTGCTAGTGGTTCAGCTCCGGGACAGGGGAGGGAAAAACTGTTTTTT CASGSAPGQGREKLFF
TRBJ1-5 . TRBV6-4 . TGTGCCAGCAGTGCCGGCGGGGACAATCAGCCCCAGCATTTT CASSAGGDNQPQHF